This T cell receptor beta chain originates from a study of T cells in Graves' hyperthyroidism and ophthalmopathy. Amplification of TCR beta CDR3 regions was performed using RNA transcripts as template. First-round RT-PCR with HTBI primers amplified the TCR CDR3 region. TCRdb re-called the multiplex PCR reads through MiXCR, storing one row per CDR3 protein. Counted here are 700,000 or so distinct CDR3 sequences, around 17% occurring once; the ten biggest clones make up over 7.5%. The ends lost 7 bases at V and 6 bases at J; junction bases unmatched: 9. CDR3 length equals 15 residues. V is TRBV12-3 or TRBV12-4 and J is TRBJ2-1; TRBD2 matches 10 bases. The specimen was blood. The sequence came from a man in his late teens or twenties with Graves' hyperthyroidism. DNA of the CDR3: TGTGCCAGCACCCTACGGCTAGCGGGAGTCAATGAGCAGTTCTTC. This codes for CASTLRLAGVNEQFF.